This T cell receptor beta chain was obtained from a study of T cell responses to AZD1222 COVID-19 vaccine (dated by TCRdb to the early 2020s). Some background on the complete study: TCR sequencing was performed for roughly 250 trial participants, of whom around 200 were given two doses of AZD1222 and 26 were given two doses of MenACWY control vaccine. Trial participants were enrolled by age into 18-55, 56-69 and 70-plus year subgroups, with roughly 150, 30 and 60 TCR-sequenced participants respectively.

The CDR3 runs 18 residues from the cysteine to the phenylalanine. Kept here is only the CDR3 DNA, which spans 54 bases and is read in frame from base 1. V and J are truncated by 4 bases and 3 bases respectively, leaving an intervening sequence of 25 bases. CDR1 and CDR2 are drawn from the germline V gene (reference sequence): LGHDT, YNNKEL. The paper as a whole reports these results and caveats: The whole spike protein was spanned by vaccine-associated CD4 TCRs, and dominant responses were seen in regions 160-218 and 743-854. No day 14 peak-response samples were available, so repertoires were characterized only after the peak T cell response. A significant rise in spike-specific TCR breadth and depth was observed after two AZD1222 doses relative to day 0 and relative to MenACWY recipients. The 56-69-year group was small, and its depth increase did not reach significance, likely because of low power. Reportedly, close to half of the unique spike-specific TCRs recognized epitopes lying outside the regions that are mutated in the B.1.351 and B.1.1.7 variants. Most participants were white British and females outnumbered males, and the authors suggested that clonal diversity may have been underestimated. Conclusions about previously exposed vaccinees were limited because only a handful of AZD1222 recipients were SARS-CoV-2 seropositive at baseline.

Points on this clone: The specificity of this receptor is unknown. No base quality information exists; no much larger clone differs at one position.

The CDR3 regions of human TCRbeta chains were analyzed by immunosequencing. Per the authors' processing: Repertoire TCRs were matched against a reference library of SARS-CoV-2-specific TCRs generated with the MIRA antigen-specificity platform. Breadth was defined as the fraction of unique TCRs that were SARS-CoV-2-associated, and depth was defined as the fraction of total T cells that were SARS-CoV-2-associated. Using the MIRA data, every spike-specific TCR was mapped to the spike region that the TCR reacted to and assigned to either a CD4 or a CD8 class. Log10-transformed breadth and depth values were compared by one-way ANOVA with Sidak's multiple comparisons tests. Drawn from immuneACCESS, this table holds only the in-frame rearrangements with V and J called that TCRdb kept. Clones are partly lost; checked studies trace under half to an unresolved V gene and leave the rest unexplained. The D gene and trimming were derived from the DNA, and the V and J assignments and clone size from that table. The sample table holds fewer than 150,000 clones, of which about 92% were seen once. More than 6% of the sample is in the top ten clones.

The time point label of this sample denotes: about 28 days (+/-7) after the second vaccine dose. AZD1222 recipients with second doses at about 4 weeks or about 12 weeks were pooled, because spike-specific TCR depth and breadth did not differ between schedules. Samples from vaccinated people were obtained from the UK trials COV001 and COV002, which included a single-blind randomized controlled phase 2/3 trial of AZD1222 (ChAdOx1 nCoV-19) in healthy adults. For TCRbeta chain sequencing, PBMC samples from trial participants were taken at day 0 and at day 28 after the second dose. This specimen was peripheral blood, taken 28 days after the second AZD1222 dose. This receptor was identified in an adult who received the AZD1222 COVID-19 vaccine. Recombination connected TRBV3-1 (or the pseudogene TRBV3-2) to TRBJ2-7; a tentative D call is TRBD2 (6 bases match). The DNA sequence is given as TGTGCCAGCAGCCCCTCCTTCTTAGCGGCAAATATAAACTACGAGCAGTACTTC. Translated, this is CASSPSFLAANINYEQYF.